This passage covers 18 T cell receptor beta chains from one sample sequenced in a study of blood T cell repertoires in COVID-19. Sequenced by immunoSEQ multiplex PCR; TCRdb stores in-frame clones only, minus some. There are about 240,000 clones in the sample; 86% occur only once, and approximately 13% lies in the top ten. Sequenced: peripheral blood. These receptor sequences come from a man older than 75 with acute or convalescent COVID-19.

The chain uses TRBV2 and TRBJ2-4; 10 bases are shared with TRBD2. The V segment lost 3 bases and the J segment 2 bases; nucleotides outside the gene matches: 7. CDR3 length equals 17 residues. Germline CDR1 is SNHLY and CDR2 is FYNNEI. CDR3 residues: CASSETASGRTKNIQYF. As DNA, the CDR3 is TGTGCCAGCAGTGAGACCGCTAGCGGGAGAACCAAAAACATTCAGTACTTC.

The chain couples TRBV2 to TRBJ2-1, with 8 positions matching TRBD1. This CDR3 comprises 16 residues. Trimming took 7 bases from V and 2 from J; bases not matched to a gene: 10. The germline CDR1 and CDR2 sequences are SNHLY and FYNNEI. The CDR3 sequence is CASTGRGQATYNEQFF. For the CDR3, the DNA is TGTGCCAGCACCGGTCGGGGACAGGCGACCTACAATGAGCAGTTCTTC.

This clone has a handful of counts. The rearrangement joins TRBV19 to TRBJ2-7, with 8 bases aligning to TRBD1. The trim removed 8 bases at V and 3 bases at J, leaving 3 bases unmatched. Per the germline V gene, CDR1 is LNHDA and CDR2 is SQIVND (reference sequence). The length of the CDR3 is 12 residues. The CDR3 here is CASGQGYYEQYF. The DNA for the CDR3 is TGTGCCAGTGGACAGGGTTACTACGAGCAGTACTTC.

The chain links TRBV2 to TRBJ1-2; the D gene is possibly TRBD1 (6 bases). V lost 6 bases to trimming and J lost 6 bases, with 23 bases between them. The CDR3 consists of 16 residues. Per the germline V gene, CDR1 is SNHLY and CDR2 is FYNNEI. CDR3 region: CASRAKNPRDMDGYTF. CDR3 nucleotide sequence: TGTGCCAGCAGAGCAAAAAACCCCCGGGACATGGATGGCTACACCTTC.

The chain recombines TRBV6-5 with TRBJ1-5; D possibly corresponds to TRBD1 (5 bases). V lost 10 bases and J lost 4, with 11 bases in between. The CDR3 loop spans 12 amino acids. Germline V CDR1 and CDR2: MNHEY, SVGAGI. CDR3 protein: CATREGNQPQHF. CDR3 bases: TGTGCCACCCGGGAGGGGAATCAGCCCCAGCATTTT.

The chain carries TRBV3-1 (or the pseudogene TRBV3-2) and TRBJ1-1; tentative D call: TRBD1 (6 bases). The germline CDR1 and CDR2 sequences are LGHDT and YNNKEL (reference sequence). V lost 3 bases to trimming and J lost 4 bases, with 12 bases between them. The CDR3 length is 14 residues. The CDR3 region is CASSHTGLVTEAFF. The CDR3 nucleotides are TGTGCCAGCAGCCACACAGGGTTGGTCACTGAAGCTTTCTTT.

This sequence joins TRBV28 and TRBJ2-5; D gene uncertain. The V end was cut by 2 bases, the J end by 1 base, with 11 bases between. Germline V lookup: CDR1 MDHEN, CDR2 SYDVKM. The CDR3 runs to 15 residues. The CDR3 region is CASSLNLPGQETQYF. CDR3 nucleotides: TGTGCCAGCAGTTTAAACTTACCCGGCCAAGAGACCCAGTACTTC. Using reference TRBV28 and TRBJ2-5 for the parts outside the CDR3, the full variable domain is DVKVTQSSRYLVKRTGEKVFLECVQDMDHENMFWYRQDPGLGLRLIYFSYDVKMKEKGDIPEGYSVSREKKERFSLILESASTNQTSMYLCASSLNLPGQETQYFGPGTRLLVL.

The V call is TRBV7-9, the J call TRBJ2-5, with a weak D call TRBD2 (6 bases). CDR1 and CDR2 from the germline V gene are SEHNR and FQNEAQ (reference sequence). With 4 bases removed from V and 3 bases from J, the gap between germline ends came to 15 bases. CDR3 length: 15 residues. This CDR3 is CASSSAGSYKETQYF. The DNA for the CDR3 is TGTGCCAGCAGCTCGGCGGGGAGTTATAAAGAGACCCAGTACTTC.

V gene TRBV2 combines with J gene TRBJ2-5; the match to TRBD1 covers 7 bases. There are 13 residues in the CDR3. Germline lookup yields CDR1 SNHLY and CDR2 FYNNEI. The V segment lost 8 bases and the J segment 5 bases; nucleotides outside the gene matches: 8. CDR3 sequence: CASAGQDGETQYF. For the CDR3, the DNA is TGTGCCAGCGCCGGACAGGATGGGGAGACCCAGTACTTC.

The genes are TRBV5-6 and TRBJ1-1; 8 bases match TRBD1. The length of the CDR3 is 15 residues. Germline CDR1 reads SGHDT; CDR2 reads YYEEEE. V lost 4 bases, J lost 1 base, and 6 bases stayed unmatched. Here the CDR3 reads CASSPLDRANTEAFF. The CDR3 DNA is TGTGCCAGCAGCCCTCTGGACAGGGCGAACACTGAAGCTTTCTTT.

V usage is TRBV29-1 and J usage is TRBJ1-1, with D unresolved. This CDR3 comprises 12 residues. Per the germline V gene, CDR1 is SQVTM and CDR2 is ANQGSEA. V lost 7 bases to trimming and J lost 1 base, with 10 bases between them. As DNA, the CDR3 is TGCAGCGCTAATTGGCAGAACACTGAAGCTTTCTTT. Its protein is CSANWQNTEAFF.

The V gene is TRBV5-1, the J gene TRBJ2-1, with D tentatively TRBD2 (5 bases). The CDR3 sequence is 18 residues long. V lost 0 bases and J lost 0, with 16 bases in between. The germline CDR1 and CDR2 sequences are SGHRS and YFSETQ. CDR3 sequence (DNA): TGCGCCAGCAGCTTGGCCCTCCTAGCCATAGACTCCTACAATGAGCAGTTCTTC. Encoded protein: CASSLALLAIDSYNEQFF.

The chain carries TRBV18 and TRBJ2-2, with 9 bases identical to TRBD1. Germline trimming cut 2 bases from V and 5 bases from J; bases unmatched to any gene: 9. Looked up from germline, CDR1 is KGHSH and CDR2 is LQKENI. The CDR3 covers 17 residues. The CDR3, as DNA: TGTGCCAGCTCACCAACCGGGACAGGGATTTCAACCGGGGAGCTGTTTTTT. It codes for CASSPTGTGISTGELFF.

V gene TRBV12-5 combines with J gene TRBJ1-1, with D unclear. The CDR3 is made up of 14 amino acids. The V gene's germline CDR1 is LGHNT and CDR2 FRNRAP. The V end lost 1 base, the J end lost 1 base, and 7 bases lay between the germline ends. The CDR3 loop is CASGLASSNTEAFF. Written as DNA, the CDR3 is TGTGCTAGTGGTTTGGCGTCGTCGAACACTGAAGCTTTCTTT.

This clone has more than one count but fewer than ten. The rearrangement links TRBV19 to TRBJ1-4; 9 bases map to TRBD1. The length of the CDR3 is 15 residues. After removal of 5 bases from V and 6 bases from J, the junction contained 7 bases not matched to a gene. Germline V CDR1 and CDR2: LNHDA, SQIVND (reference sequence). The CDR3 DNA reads TGTGCCAGTAGTCACGGGGACAGGGACTATGAAAAACTGTTTTTT. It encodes CASSHGDRDYEKLFF.

The CDR3 DNA sequence: TGTGCCAGCTCACCCCAGGGGGTAAGCTCCTACAATGAGCAGTTCTTC. This gives the protein CASSPQGVSSYNEQFF. V gene TRBV18 combines with J gene TRBJ2-1, with 7 nucleotides matching TRBD1. With V trimmed by 3 bases and J by 0 bases, 5 bases remained unmatched. The CDR3 runs to 16 residues. CDR1 and CDR2 from the germline V gene are KGHSH and LQKENI.

DNA for the CDR3: TGTGCCAGCAGCCGAAGGACAGGGGGGAACACTGAAGCTTTCTTT. Translation: CASSRRTGGNTEAFF. The chain joins TRBV14 to TRBJ1-1; 10 bases agree with TRBD1. Germline V gene sequence: CDR1 SGHDN, CDR2 FVKESK. The CDR3 contains 15 residues. The junction had 3 bases not matched to a gene; V was cut back by 4 bases and J by 1 base.

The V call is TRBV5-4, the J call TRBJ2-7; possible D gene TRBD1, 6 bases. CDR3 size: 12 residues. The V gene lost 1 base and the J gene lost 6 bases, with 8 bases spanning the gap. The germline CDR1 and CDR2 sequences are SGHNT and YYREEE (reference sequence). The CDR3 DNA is TGTGCCAGCAGCTTGACAGGGTCCGAGCAGTACTTC. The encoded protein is CASSLTGSEQYF.